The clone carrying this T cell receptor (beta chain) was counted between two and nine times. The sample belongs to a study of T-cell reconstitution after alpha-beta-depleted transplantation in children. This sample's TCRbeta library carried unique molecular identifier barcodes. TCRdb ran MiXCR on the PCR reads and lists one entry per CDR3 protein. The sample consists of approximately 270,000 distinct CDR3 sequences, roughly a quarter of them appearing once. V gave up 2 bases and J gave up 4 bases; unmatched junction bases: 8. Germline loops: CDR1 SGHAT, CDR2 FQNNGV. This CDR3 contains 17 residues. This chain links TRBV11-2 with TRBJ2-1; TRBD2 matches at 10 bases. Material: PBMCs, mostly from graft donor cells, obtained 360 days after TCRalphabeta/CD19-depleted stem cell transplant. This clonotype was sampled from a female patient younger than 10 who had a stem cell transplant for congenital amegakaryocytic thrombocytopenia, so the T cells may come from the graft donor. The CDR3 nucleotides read TGTGCCAGCAGCTTAATCCTAGCGGGAGTATCTTACAATGAGCAGTTCTTC. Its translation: CASSLILAGVSYNEQFF.